This record covers a single TCR beta chain. This specimen comes from a study of T cell responses to AZD1222 COVID-19 vaccine. Clones were sequenced by immunoSEQ multiplex PCR, and TCRdb holds only the in-frame ones, with some missing. The sample lists around 66,000 clones, around nine tenths seen once, with approximately 5% in the top ten. V shed 1 base and J shed 14 bases, with 20 bases lying between them. CDR1 is SGHVS, CDR2 FQNEAQ, per germline. The CDR3 consists of 14 residues. This chain joins TRBV7-8 and TRBJ2-5; D not resolved. This TCR derives from an adult who received the MenACWY meningococcal vaccine as a control. The input for sequencing was peripheral blood, taken 28 days after the second dose of the MenACWY control vaccine. The CDR3 protein is CASSLEYILSPNYF. CDR3 sequence (DNA): TGTGCCAGCAGCTTAGAGTACATCCTCAGTCCTAATTACTTC.